This TCR beta chain stems from a study of blood T cell repertoires in COVID-19. The wider study: The United States, Italy and Spain were the sources of the acute and convalescent COVID-19 samples. T cells, B-cell-depleted T cells, or PBMCs supplied cDNA or gDNA.

This clone was observed a handful of times. CDR1 and CDR2 (germline): MNHEY, SMNVEV (reference sequence). J gave up 1 base and V 9 bases, and 7 bases lay outside the gene matches. This CDR3 region has 14 residues. In the study's own analysis: Estimates of nucleated cell counts were drawn from the amplification of reference gene primers. Sequencing was performed with immunoSEQ multiplex PCR; in TCRdb, only in-frame clones are kept and a portion is missing. V and J calls and clone size come straight from that table; D and trimming were deduced from the DNA. The table includes approximately 67,000 clones, approximately 86% detected once.

This chain joins TRBV27 and TRBJ2-3; 7 bases are shared with TRBD1. Sequencing was performed on peripheral blood. The receptor was isolated from a man in his 60s with acute or convalescent COVID-19. CDR3 nucleotides: TGTGCCAGTGACAGGGTGGGGGGCACAGATACGCAGTATTTT. It specifies CASDRVGGTDTQYF.